A selection of T cell receptor beta chains follows, all from one sample in a study of blood T cell repertoires in COVID-19. The assay was immunoSEQ multiplex PCR, and TCRdb's table has in-frame clones only and misses some. Of over 75,000 clones in the sample, around 80% were seen once. The source material was peripheral blood. The receptors stem from a woman older than 75 with acute or convalescent COVID-19. Both conserved end residues are part of each CDR3. Each record gives: clone size, D gene, CDR3 length, J gene, V gene, CDR3 protein, CDR3 DNA. The D gene is left open where the match is weak. Part of the rows lack a size; the others show once, few, many or a class for expanded clones.

>.|TRBD1|16|TRBJ1-1|TRBV5-1
CASNSGTGIINTEAFF
TGCGCCAGCAACTCCGGGACAGGGATTATAAACACTGAAGCTTTCTTT
>.|TRBD2|15|TRBJ2-7|TRBV5-1
CASSLGLADSYEQYF
TGCGCCAGCAGCTTGGGACTAGCGGATTCTTACGAGCAGTACTTC
>once|TRBD2|17|TRBJ2-3|TRBV5-1
CASSPLYSGGARDTQYF
TGCGCCAGCAGCCCCCTCTACAGCGGGGGGGCACGAGATACGCAGTATTTT
>once|.|11|TRBJ2-3|TRBV29-1
CSVEESDTQYF
TGCAGCGTTGAAGAATCGGATACGCAGTATTTT
>.|.|17|TRBJ2-5|TRBV28
CASSFLGGSPGKETQYF
TGTGCCAGCAGTTTTCTGGGGGGATCCCCTGGGAAAGAGACCCAGTACTTC
>.|TRBD1|16|TRBJ2-7|TRBV5-1
CASSSGDRHFPYEQYF
TGCGCCAGCAGCTCCGGGGACAGGCATTTTCCCTACGAGCAGTACTTC
>.|.|16|TRBJ1-5|TRBV18
CASSPSGPGVDQPQHF
TGTGCCAGCTCACCCTCCGGCCCGGGAGTGGATCAGCCCCAGCATTTT
>.|TRBD2|17|TRBJ2-3|TRBV28
CASSAPAGLFGTDTQYF
TGTGCCAGCAGCGCCCCAGCGGGACTGTTTGGGACAGATACGCAGTATTTT
>few|TRBD1|12|TRBJ2-1|TRBV29-1
CSGDRSYNEQFF
TGCAGCGGGGACAGAAGTTACAATGAGCAGTTCTTC
>.|.|12|TRBJ1-2|TRBV5-1
CASSSGVAGYTF
TGCGCCAGCAGTTCAGGGGTTGCCGGCTACACCTTC
>.|TRBD1|13|TRBJ1-6|TRBV10-3
CATKQGDNSPLHF
TGTGCCACCAAACAGGGGGATAATTCACCCCTCCACTTT
>.|TRBD2|16|TRBJ2-7|TRBV6-1
CASSEVWAGGPGEQYF
TGTGCCAGCAGTGAAGTCTGGGCGGGAGGGCCTGGGGAGCAGTACTTC
>.|.|12|TRBJ2-7|TRBV2
CASGTEFYEQYF
TGTGCCAGCGGCACAGAATTCTACGAGCAGTACTTC
>.|TRBD1|17|TRBJ2-3|TRBV5-1
CASSPTLGDRVRDTQYF
TGCGCCAGCAGCCCTACCCTAGGGGACAGGGTTAGAGATACGCAGTATTTT
>.|.|12|TRBJ1-2|TRBV19
CASSNQVYGYTF
TGTGCCAGTAGTAACCAGGTATATGGCTACACCTTC
>.|.|14|TRBJ1-2|TRBV11-2
CASSSQQGIGGYTF
TGTGCCAGCAGCTCCCAGCAGGGGATAGGGGGCTACACCTTC
>.|.|15|TRBJ2-7|TRBV28
CASSSGSLSSYEQYF
TGTGCCAGCAGTTCGGGTAGCTTGAGCTCCTACGAGCAGTACTTC
>.|.|11|TRBJ1-3|TRBV10-3
CATHSGNTIYF
TGTGCCACCCACTCTGGAAACACCATATATTTT
>.|TRBD2|15|TRBJ2-1|TRBV5-1
CASRSTSGGYDEQFF
TGCGCCAGCAGAAGTACTAGCGGGGGATACGATGAGCAGTTCTTC
>.|TRBD2|17|TRBJ2-3|TRBV5-1
CASSLARLAGSPDTQYF
TGCGCCAGCAGCTTGGCCAGACTAGCGGGGTCCCCAGATACGCAGTATTTT
>.|.|19|TRBJ2-3|TRBV21-1
CASSKAQGRPSGNTDTQYF
TGTGCCAGCAGCAAAGCGCAGGGGCGGCCGAGCGGAAACACAGATACGCAGTATTTT
>.|.|16|TRBJ1-4|TRBV7-8
CASSLVRQTNNEKLFF
TGTGCCAGCAGCTTAGTCCGACAGACGAATAATGAAAAACTGTTTTTT
>.|.|15|TRBJ1-4|TRBV7-3
CASSPSGARGEKLFF
TGTGCCAGCAGCCCCTCCGGGGCCCGGGGGGAAAAACTGTTTTTT
>.|.|14|TRBJ2-3|TRBV6-2/TRBV6-3
CASSYRTYTDTQYF
TGTGCCAGCAGTTACAGGACTTACACAGATACGCAGTATTTT
>.|.|14|TRBJ1-2|TRBV7-2
CASSMDSESYGYTF
TGTGCCAGCAGCATGGACAGCGAAAGCTATGGCTACACCTTC
>.|.|17|TRBJ1-1|TRBV19
CASRTLTREVGGTEAFF
TGTGCCAGTAGAACCTTGACACGCGAGGTCGGGGGCACTGAAGCTTTCTTT
>few|TRBD2|14|TRBJ2-3|TRBV5-1
CASSFGQGGDTQYF
TGCGCCAGCAGCTTCGGGCAGGGAGGGGATACGCAGTATTTT
>.|TRBD1|15|TRBJ2-3|TRBV27
CASSGQGPRGDTQYF
TGTGCCAGCAGCGGACAGGGGCCAAGGGGAGATACGCAGTATTTT
>.|.|18|TRBJ2-6|TRBV5-5
CASSLFSGQNSGANVLTF
TGTGCCAGCAGCTTGTTTTCAGGACAGAACTCTGGGGCCAACGTCCTGACTTTC
>.|.|17|TRBJ1-3|TRBV19
CASSMLPGFSSGNTIYF
TGTGCCAGTAGTATGCTTCCAGGGTTCAGCTCTGGAAACACCATATATTTT
>.|.|14|TRBJ1-2|TRBV5-1
CASSLLTANYGYTF
TGCGCCAGCAGCCTCCTGACAGCTAACTATGGCTACACCTTC
>.|TRBD2|17|TRBJ2-1|TRBV5-1
CASSLPIATSGYNEQFF
TGCGCCAGCAGCTTGCCTATCGCGACTAGCGGTTACAATGAGCAGTTCTTC
>.|.|14|TRBJ2-1|TRBV6-4
CASRLGEGSNEQFF
TGTGCCAGCCGATTAGGGGAAGGAAGCAATGAGCAGTTCTTC
>.|.|12|TRBJ1-4|TRBV12-3/TRBV12-4
CASSLGGEELFF
TGTGCCAGCAGTTTGGGGGGGGAGGAACTGTTTTTT
>.|TRBD1|15|TRBJ2-5|TRBV6-6
CASSQGDRAGETQYF
TGTGCCAGCAGCCAAGGAGACAGGGCGGGCGAGACCCAGTACTTC
>.|.|13|TRBJ1-1|TRBV19
CASTPFVNTEAFF
TGTGCCAGTACCCCTTTTGTGAACACTGAAGCTTTCTTT
>.|.|12|TRBJ2-7|TRBV29-1
CSVRAGRHEQYF
TGCAGCGTTCGGGCAGGGAGGCACGAGCAGTACTTC
>.|TRBD2|15|TRBJ2-7|TRBV7-2
CASSLGRGRSYEQYF
TGTGCCAGCAGCTTAGGTCGCGGGAGGTCCTACGAGCAGTACTTC
>.|.|13|TRBJ2-4|TRBV2
CASSEQGSNIQYF
TGTGCCAGCAGTGAACAGGGTTCGAACATTCAGTACTTC
>.|.|14|TRBJ1-4|TRBV15
CATSNRDKNEKLFF
TGTGCCACCAGTAACCGGGACAAGAATGAAAAACTGTTTTTT
>.|TRBD2|13|TRBJ2-1|TRBV5-4
CASRGGLNNEQFF
TGTGCCAGCAGGGGGGGACTAAACAATGAGCAGTTCTTC
>.|.|16|TRBJ2-7|TRBV5-1
CASSLGPRGTSYEQYF
TGCGCCAGCAGCTTGGGGCCCAGGGGAACCTCCTACGAGCAGTACTTC
>.|.|14|TRBJ2-2|TRBV2
CASGTGSVTGELFF
TGTGCCAGCGGAACAGGGTCGGTCACCGGGGAGCTGTTTTTT
>.|.|14|TRBJ1-1|TRBV5-1
CASSPFSLNTEAFF
TGCGCCAGCAGCCCGTTCTCCTTGAACACTGAAGCTTTCTTT
>.|TRBD1|14|TRBJ1-2|TRBV19
CASSLSGGNYGYTF
TGTGCCAGTAGTTTATCAGGGGGCAACTATGGCTACACCTTC
>.|TRBD1|15|TRBJ1-2|TRBV6-5
CASSADRGQGYGYTF
TGTGCCAGCAGCGCGGACAGGGGGCAAGGTTATGGCTACACCTTC
>.|TRBD2|16|TRBJ2-7|TRBV4-2
CASRRWTGPRGSEQYF
TGTGCCAGCAGGCGTTGGACGGGGCCGCGGGGGAGCGAGCAGTACTTC
>.|TRBD2|15|TRBJ2-5|TRBV9
CASSVGGAGWETQYF
TGTGCCAGCAGCGTCGGGGGGGCAGGTTGGGAGACCCAGTACTTC
>.|.|13|TRBJ1-2|TRBV18
CASSQIGGDGYTF
TGTGCCAGCTCACAAATAGGAGGGGATGGCTACACCTTC
>.|.|15|TRBJ1-2|TRBV4-2
CASSQDPGTNYGYTF
TGTGCCAGCAGCCAAGACCCAGGCACTAACTATGGCTACACCTTC
>.|TRBD1|15|TRBJ2-1|TRBV18
CASSLTGGTGNEQFF
TGTGCCAGCTCGCTGACAGGGGGTACAGGGAATGAGCAGTTCTTC
>.|.|11|TRBJ2-1|TRBV20-1
CSATAGNEQFF
TGCAGTGCCACCGCGGGGAATGAGCAGTTCTTC